This paragraph reports one T cell receptor (beta chain). Its antigen is undetermined. TCRdb ran MiXCR on the reads and lists one entry per CDR3 protein. This table holds roughly 200,000 distinct CDR3 sequences, around 35% found once. This entry comes from a study of T cell repertoires in cytomegalovirus infection. The overall study: HLA-B-restricted CMV epitopes that are well studied were used alongside recently identified HLA-C-restricted ones. CMV infection and matching HLA type were both indicated by public TCR beta signatures.

The CDR3 is 13 residues long. Trimming removed 5 bases from V and 9 bases from J, with 14 bases in between. The V gene is TRBV7-1, the J gene TRBJ2-1; D not certain. TRBV7-1 is reported as an ORF; its role is uncertain. The receptor was isolated from a human donor in good health (CMV status not recorded). Some clones in this sample may be carry-over from other donors' samples. The sample was CD8+ T cells from cultured PBMCs, taken from culture after CMV antigen stimulation. The CDR3 reads CASSHGESREQFF. The CDR3 nucleotides read TGTGCCAGCAGCCACGGAGAGTCGCGTGAGCAGTTCTTC.